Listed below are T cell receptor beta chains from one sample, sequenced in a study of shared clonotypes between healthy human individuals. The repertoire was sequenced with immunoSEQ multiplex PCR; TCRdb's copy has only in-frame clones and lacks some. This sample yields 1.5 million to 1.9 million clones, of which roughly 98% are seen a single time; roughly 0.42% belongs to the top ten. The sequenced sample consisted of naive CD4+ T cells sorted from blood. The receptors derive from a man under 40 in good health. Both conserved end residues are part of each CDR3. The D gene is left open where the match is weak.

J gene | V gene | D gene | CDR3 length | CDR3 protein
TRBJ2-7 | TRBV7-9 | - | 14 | CASSLEGRPYEQYF
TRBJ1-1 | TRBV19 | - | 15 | CASSRGSGGDTEAFF
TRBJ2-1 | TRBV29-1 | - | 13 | CSVVLADANEQFF
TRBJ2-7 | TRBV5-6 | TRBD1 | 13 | CASSPADRDEQYF
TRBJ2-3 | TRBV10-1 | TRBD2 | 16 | CASSPSGNPYTDTQYF
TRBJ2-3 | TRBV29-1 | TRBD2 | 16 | CSVDNRRGGRVNTQYF
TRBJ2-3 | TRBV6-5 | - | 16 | CASSSYDRFPPDTQYF
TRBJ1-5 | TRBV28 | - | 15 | CASSLFRRSNQPQHF
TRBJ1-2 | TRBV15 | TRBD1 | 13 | CATSRAGGPGYTF
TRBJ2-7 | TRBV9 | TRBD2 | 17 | CASSVDVAGGGSYEQYF
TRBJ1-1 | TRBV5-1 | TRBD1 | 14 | CASTTGTMNAEAFF
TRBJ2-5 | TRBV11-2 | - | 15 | CASKLLSEYQETQYF
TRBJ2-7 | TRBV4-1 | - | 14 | CASSQGGASYEQYF
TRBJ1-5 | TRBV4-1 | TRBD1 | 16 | CASSQVTGQGRQPQHF
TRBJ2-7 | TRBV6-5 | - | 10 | CASTRPFLLF
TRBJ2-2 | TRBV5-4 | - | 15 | CASSHMDPYTGELFF
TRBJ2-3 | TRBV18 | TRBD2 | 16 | CASSPLGTSTTDTQYF
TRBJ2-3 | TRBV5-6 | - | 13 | CASSRTTPVTQYF
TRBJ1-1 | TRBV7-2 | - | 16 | CASSLRGGQLNTEAFF
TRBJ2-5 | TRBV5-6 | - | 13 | CASSLSRGGAQYF
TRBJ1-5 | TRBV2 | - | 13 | CASSDNSNQPQHF
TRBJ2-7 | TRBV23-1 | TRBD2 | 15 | CASWGGGRASYEQYF
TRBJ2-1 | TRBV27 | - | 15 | CASSITWGRYNEQFF
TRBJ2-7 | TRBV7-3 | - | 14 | CASSLKGRSYEQYF
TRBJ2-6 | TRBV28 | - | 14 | CASQDASGANVLTF
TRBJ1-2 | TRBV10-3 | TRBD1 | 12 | CAISEDRAFRTF
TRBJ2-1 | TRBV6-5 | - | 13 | CASKLGPYNEQFF
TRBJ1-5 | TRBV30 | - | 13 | CAWSAGSRQPQHF
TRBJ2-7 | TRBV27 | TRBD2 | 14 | CASSFRGSSYEQYF
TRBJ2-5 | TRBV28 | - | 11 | CASSPRGTQYF
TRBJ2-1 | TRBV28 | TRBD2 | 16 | CASSPRLAGGYNEQFF
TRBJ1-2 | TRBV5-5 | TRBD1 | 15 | CASSELPGQSYGYTF
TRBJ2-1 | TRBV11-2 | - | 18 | CASSLIFWAVAGSHEQFF
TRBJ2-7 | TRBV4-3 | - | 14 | CASSHRTVPYEQYF
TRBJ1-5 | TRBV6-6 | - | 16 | CASSLGDNHSNQPQHF
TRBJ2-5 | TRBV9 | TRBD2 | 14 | CASSVGLAGETQYF
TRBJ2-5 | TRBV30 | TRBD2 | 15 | CAWSRLAGVGETQYF
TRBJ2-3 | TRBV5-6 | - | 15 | CASTFSYRSPDTQYF
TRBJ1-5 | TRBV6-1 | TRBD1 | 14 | CASRAGTGGQPQHF
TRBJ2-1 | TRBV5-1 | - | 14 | CASSLDRASNEQFF
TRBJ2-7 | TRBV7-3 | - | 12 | CASSPGSGEQYF